Listed below are T cell receptor beta chains from one sample, sequenced in a study of prognosis after radiotherapy for stage I lung cancer. TCRdb itself ran the multiplex PCR reads through MiXCR, one entry per CDR3 protein. The sample contains fewer than 20,000 distinct CDR3 sequences, about 44% of which appear only once. Sequenced material: PBMCs, taken before or after stereotactic body radiation therapy (not recorded which). Source of these receptors: a donor aged 50 or older with non-small cell lung cancer. The conserved cysteine and the conserved F or W are not part of the CDR3 here. The D gene is left open where the match is weak.

D	J	V	CDR3
TRBD2	TRBJ2-5	TRBV7-6	ASSLGLAEETQY
.	TRBJ1-1	TRBV18	ASSPGRGGTEAF
.	TRBJ2-1	TRBV10-3	AISRQWGGANEQF
TRBD1	TRBJ2-2	TRBV12-3/TRBV12-4	ASHSGQTYTVELF
.	TRBJ2-5	TRBV5-1	ASSFGREIQY
TRBD2	TRBJ2-3	TRBV20-1	SATGLAGSTDTQY
.	TRBJ2-2	TRBV7-9	ASSPPRNTGELF
TRBD1	TRBJ1-1	TRBV19	ASSTLRTGILNTEAF
TRBD2	TRBJ2-2	TRBV7-2	ASSLTGTSGTGELF
TRBD1	TRBJ1-1	TRBV5-1	ASSFGTGVDTEAF
TRBD2	TRBJ2-1	TRBV7-3	ASSFLAGVYNEQF
.	TRBJ2-7	TRBV24-1	ATSEGDRTYEQY
.	TRBJ2-7	TRBV2	ASSIYEQY
.	TRBJ1-2	TRBV2	ASSERGNGYT
TRBD2	TRBJ2-7	TRBV10-3	AISEFGLAGALSYEQY
.	TRBJ2-3	TRBV28	ASSQTGNRTDTQY
TRBD2	TRBJ2-3	TRBV2	ASSTRLAGYTDTQY
.	TRBJ2-2	TRBV4-1	ASSPSTTGELF
.	TRBJ1-2	TRBV27	ASSPRGTGYGYT
.	TRBJ2-7	TRBV6-1	ASSEYAVLAYEQY
.	TRBJ2-2	TRBV5-1	ASSPPKDSTGELF
TRBD2	TRBJ2-2	TRBV6-2/TRBV6-3	ASSEAALAGGSSTVELF
.	TRBJ1-4	TRBV11-3	ASSRTERGKLF
.	TRBJ1-2	TRBV25-1	ASSRPRVREVGGYT
TRBD2	TRBJ2-1	TRBV4-2	ASSQASGRSYNEQF